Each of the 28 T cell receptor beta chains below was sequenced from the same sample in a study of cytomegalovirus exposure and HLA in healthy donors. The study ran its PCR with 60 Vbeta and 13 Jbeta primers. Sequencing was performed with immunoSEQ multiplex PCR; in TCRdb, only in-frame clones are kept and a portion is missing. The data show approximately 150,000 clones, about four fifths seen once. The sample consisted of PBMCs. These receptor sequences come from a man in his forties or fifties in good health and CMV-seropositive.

The CDR3 spells CASSGTSGSYEQYF. The CDR3 nucleotides read TGCGCCAGCAGTGGGACTAGCGGGAGCTACGAGCAGTACTTC. V is TRBV10-2 and J is TRBJ2-7, with 13 bases fitting TRBD2. This CDR3 has 14 residues. Germline CDR1 reads WSHSY; CDR2 reads SAAADI. After removal of 4 bases from V and 3 bases from J, the junction contained 0 bases not matched to a gene.

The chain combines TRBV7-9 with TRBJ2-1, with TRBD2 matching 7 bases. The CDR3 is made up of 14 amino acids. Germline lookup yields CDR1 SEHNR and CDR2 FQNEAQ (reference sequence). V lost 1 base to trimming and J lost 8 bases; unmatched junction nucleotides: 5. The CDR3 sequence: CASSLGLAKDEQFF. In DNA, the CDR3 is TGTGCCAGCAGCTTAGGACTAGCTAAGGATGAGCAGTTCTTC.

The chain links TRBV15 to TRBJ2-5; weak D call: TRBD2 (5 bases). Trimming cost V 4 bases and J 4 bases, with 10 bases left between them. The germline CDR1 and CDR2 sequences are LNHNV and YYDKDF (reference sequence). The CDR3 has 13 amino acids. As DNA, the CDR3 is TGTGCCACCAGCAAACCTGCGGGAGAGACCCAGTACTTC. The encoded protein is CATSKPAGETQYF.

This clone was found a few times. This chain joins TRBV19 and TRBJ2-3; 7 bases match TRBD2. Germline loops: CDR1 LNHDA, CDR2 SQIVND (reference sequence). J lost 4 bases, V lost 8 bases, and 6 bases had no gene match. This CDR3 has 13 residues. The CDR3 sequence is CASLKGGADTQYF. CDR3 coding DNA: TGTGCCAGTTTGAAGGGAGGGGCAGATACGCAGTATTTT.

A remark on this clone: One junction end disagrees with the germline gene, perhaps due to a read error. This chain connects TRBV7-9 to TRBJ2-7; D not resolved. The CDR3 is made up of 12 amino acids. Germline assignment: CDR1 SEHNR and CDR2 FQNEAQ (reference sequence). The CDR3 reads CASSLGSYGQYF. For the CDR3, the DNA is TGTGCCAGCAGCCTCGGGTCTTACGGGCAGTACTTC. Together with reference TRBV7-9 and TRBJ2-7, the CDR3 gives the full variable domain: DTGVSQNPRHKITKRGQNVTFRCDPISEHNRLYWYRQTLGQGPEFLTYFQNEAQLEKSRLLSDRFSAERPKGSFSTLEIQRTEQGDSAMYLCASSLGSYGQYFGPGTRLTVT.

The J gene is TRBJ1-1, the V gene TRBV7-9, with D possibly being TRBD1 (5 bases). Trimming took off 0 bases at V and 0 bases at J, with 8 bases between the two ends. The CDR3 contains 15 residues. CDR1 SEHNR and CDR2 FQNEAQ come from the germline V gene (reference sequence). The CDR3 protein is CASSLAATVNTEAFF. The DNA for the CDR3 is TGTGCCAGCAGCTTAGCAGCGACAGTGAACACTGAAGCTTTCTTT.

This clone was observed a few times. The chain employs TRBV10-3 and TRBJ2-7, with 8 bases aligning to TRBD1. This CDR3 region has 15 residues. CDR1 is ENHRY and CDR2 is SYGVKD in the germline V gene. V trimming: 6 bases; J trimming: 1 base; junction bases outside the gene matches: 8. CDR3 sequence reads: CAIREDRAPSYEQYF. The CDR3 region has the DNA TGTGCCATCAGGGAGGACAGGGCTCCTTCCTACGAGCAGTACTTC.

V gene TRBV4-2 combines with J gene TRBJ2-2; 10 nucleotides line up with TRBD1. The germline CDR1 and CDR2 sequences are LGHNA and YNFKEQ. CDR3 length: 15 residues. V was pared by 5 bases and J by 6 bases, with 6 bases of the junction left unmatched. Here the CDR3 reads CASSLRQGAAGELFF. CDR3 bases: TGTGCCAGCAGCTTGCGACAGGGGGCGGCCGGGGAGCTGTTTTTT.

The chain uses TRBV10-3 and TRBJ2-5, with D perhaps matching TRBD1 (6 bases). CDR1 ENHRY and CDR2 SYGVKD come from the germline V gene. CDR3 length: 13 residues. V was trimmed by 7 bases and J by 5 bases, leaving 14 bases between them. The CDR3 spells CAITPGELETQYF. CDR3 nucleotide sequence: TGTGCCATCACTCCAGGGGAGTTGGAGACCCAGTACTTC.

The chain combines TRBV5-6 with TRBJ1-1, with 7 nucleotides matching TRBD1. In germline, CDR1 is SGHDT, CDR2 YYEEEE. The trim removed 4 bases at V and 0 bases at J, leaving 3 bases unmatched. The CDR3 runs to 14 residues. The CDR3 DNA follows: TGTGCCAGCAGCCATGACAGGGTGAACACTGAAGCTTTCTTT. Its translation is CASSHDRVNTEAFF.

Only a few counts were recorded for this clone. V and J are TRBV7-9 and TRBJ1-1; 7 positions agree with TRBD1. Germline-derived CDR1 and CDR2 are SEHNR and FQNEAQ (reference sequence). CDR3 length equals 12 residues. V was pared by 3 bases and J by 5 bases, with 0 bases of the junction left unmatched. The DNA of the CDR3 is TGTGCCAGCAGCTTGACAGGGACTGAAGCTTTCTTT. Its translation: CASSLTGTEAFF.

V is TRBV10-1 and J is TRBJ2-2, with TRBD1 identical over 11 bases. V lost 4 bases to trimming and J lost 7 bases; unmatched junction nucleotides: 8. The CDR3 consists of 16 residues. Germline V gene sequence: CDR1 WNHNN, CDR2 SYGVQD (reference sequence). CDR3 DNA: TGCGCCAGCAGTGGATGGACAGGGGGCAAAGGCGGGGAGCTGTTTTTT. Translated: CASSGWTGGKGGELFF.

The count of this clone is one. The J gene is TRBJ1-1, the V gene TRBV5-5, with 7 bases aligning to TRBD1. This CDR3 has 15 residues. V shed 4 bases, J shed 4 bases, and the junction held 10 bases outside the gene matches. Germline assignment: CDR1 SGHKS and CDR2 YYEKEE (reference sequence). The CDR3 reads CASSRGGQGGTEAFF. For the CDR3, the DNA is TGTGCCAGCAGCCGTGGGGGGCAGGGGGGCACTGAAGCTTTCTTT.

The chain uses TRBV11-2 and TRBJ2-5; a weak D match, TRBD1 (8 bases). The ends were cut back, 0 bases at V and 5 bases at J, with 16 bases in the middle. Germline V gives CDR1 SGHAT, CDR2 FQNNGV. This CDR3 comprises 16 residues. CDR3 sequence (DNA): TGTGCCAGCAGCTTAGATTTCACAGGGGGAGGGGAGACCCAGTACTTC. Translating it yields CASSLDFTGGGETQYF.

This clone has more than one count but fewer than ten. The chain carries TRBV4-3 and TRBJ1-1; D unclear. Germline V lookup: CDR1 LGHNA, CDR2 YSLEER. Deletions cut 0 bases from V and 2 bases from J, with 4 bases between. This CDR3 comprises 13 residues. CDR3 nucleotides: TGCGCCAGCAGCCAAGATATTAACACTGAAGCTTTCTTT. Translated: CASSQDINTEAFF.

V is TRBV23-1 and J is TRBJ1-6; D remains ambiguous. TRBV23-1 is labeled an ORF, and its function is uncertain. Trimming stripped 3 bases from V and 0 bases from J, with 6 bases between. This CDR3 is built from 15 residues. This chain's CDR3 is CASSQLSSYNSPLHF. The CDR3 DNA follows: TGCGCCAGCAGTCAGCTGAGCTCCTATAATTCACCCCTCCACTTT.

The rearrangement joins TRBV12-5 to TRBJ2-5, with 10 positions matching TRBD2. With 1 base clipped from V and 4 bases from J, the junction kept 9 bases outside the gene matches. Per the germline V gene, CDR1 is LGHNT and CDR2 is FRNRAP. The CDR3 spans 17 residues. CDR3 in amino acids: CASGLELAGARGETQYF. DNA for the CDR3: TGTGCTAGTGGTTTGGAGCTAGCGGGGGCCCGGGGAGAGACCCAGTACTTC.

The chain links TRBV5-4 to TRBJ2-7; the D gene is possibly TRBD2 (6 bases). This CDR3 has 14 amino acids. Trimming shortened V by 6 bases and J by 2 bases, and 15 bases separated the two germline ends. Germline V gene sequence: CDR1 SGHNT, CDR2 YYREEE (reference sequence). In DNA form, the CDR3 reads TGTGCCAGCATCTGGGCGGGATACCCCTACGAGCAGTACTTC. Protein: CASIWAGYPYEQYF. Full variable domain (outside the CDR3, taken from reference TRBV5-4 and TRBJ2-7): ETGVTQSPTHLIKTRGQQVTLRCSSQSGHNTVSWYQQALGQGPQFIFQYYREEENGRGNFPPRFSGLQFPNYSSELNVNALELDDSALYLCASIWAGYPYEQYFGPGTRLTVT.

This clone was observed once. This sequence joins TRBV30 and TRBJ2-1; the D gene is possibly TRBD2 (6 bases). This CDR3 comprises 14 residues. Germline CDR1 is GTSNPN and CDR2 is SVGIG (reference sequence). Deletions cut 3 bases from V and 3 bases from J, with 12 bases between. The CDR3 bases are TGTGCCTGGAGGGAGGGAGGAAACTACAATGAGCAGTTCTTC. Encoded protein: CAWREGGNYNEQFF.

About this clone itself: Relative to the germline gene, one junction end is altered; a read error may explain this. Here the CDR3 DNA reads TGTTCCAGCAGCTTCGACAGATTGAACACTGAAGCTTTCTTT. Translation gives CSSSFDRLNTEAFF. This rearrangement joins TRBV7-9 to TRBJ1-1; D is possibly TRBD1 (5 bases). The germline V gene encodes CDR1 SEHNR and CDR2 FQNEAQ (reference sequence). This CDR3 is built from 14 residues.

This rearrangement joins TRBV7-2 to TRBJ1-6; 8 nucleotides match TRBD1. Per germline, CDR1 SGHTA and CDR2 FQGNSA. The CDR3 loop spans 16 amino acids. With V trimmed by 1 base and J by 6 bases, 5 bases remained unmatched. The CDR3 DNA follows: TGTGCCAGCAGCTTAGGGGCAGGGGGCTTTAATTCACCCCTCCACTTT. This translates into CASSLGAGGFNSPLHF.

The CDR3 DNA is TGTGCCAGCAGTTTAGCCTTCGACAGGGGATCCTACGAGCAGTACTTC. It encodes CASSLAFDRGSYEQYF. The J gene is TRBJ2-7, the V gene TRBV27, with 8 bases fitting TRBD1. Germline trimming cut 2 bases from V and 1 base from J; bases unmatched to any gene: 7. The CDR3 totals 16 residues. Germline values: CDR1 MNHEY, CDR2 SMNVEV (reference sequence).

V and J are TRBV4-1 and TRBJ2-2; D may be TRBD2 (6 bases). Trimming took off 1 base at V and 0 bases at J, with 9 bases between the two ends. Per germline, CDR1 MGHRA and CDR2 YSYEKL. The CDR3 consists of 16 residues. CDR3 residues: CASSQAGAANTGELFF. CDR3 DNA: TGCGCCAGCAGCCAAGCGGGAGCAGCGAACACCGGGGAGCTGTTTTTT.

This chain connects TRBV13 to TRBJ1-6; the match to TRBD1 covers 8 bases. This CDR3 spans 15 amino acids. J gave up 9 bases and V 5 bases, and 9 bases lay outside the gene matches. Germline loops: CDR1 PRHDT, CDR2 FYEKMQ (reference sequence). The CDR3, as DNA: TGTGCCAGCAGCCTCGGACAGGGCGTTGGTTCACCCCTCCACTTT. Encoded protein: CASSLGQGVGSPLHF.

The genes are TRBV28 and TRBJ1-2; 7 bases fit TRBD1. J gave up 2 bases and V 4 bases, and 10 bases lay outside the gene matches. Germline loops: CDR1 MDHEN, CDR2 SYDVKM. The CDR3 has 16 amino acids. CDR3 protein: CASSSSETGLNYGYTF. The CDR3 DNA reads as TGTGCCAGCAGTTCGTCCGAGACAGGGTTGAACTATGGCTACACCTTC.

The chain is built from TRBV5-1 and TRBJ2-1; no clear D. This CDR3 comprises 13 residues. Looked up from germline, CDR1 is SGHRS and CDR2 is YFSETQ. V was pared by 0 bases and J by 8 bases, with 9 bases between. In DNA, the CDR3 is TGCGCCAGCAGCTTGGGCCCCCCGGATGAGCAGTTCTTC. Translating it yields CASSLGPPDEQFF. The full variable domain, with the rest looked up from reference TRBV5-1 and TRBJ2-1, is KAGVTQTPRYLIKTRGQQVTLSCSPISGHRSVSWYQQTPGQGLQFLFEYFSETQRNKGNFPGRFSGRQFSNSRSEMNVSTLELGDSALYLCASSLGPPDEQFFGPGTRLTVL.

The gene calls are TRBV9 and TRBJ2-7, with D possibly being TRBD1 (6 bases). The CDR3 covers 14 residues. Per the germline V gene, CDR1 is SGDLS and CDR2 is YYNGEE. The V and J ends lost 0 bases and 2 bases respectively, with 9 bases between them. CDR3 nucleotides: TGTGCCAGCAGCGTAGAGGGGGATGCCTACGAGCAGTACTTC. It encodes CASSVEGDAYEQYF.

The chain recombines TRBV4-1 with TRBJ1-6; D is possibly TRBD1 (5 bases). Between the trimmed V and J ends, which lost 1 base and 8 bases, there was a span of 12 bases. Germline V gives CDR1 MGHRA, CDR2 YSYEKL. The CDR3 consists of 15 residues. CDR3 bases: TGCGCCAGCAGCCAAGCAACCGGGGGAGATTCACCCCTCCACTTT. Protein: CASSQATGGDSPLHF.